Following are 27 T cell receptor beta chains from one sample sequenced in a study of cytomegalovirus exposure and HLA in healthy donors (dated by TCRdb to 2016 to 2017). The receptor library was made with the immunoSEQ multiplex PCR assay. Held by TCRdb, this immuneACCESS table contains in-frame sequences only and omits some clones. Under half of the omission traces to an unresolved V gene where checked; the cause of the rest is unknown. The sample table records about 360,000 clones; 70% to 90% of these occur just once. The ten largest make up 0.8% to 0.85% of the sample. Specimen: PBMCs. These receptors originate from a woman between 18 and 29 years old in good health and CMV-seronegative.

The chain carries TRBV27 and TRBJ2-1; D gene uncertain. Germline assignment: CDR1 MNHEY and CDR2 SMNVEV (reference sequence). V was trimmed by 5 bases and J by 4 bases, leaving 6 bases between them. CDR3 length: 12 amino acids. This CDR3 reads CASSPAYNEQFF. For the CDR3, the DNA is TGTGCCAGCAGTCCCGCGTACAATGAGCAGTTCTTC.

Within the sample, this clone is medium-sized. The chain employs TRBV25-1 and TRBJ1-1; D is perhaps TRBD1 (5 bases). Trimming cost V 1 base and J 5 bases, with 11 bases left between them. In germline, CDR1 is MGHDK, CDR2 SYGVNS. This CDR3 comprises 14 residues. The CDR3 region is CASSELKGATEAFF. The CDR3, as DNA: TGTGCCAGCAGTGAATTAAAAGGGGCGACTGAAGCTTTCTTT.

CDR3 loop: CATSPETGVTEAFF. Written as DNA, the CDR3 is TGTGCCACCTCACCTGAGACAGGGGTGACTGAAGCTTTCTTT. The J gene is TRBJ1-1, the V gene TRBV7-9, with 8 bases aligning to TRBD1. Germline CDR1 SEHNR, CDR2 FQNEAQ (reference sequence). This CDR3 has 14 residues. V gave up 10 bases and J gave up 5 bases; unmatched junction bases: 12.

CDR3 in DNA: TGTGCCAGCAGTCTGGGACAGGGGGCCGGAAACACCATATATTTT. Translated, it gives CASSLGQGAGNTIYF. The chain uses TRBV28 and TRBJ1-3; 12 bases are shared with TRBD1. The CDR3 is made up of 15 amino acids. Germline V gives CDR1 MDHEN, CDR2 SYDVKM. J was trimmed by 4 bases and V by 5 bases; bases with no gene match: 3.

This chain links TRBV6-5 with TRBJ2-7; TRBD2 agrees at 8 bases. The germline CDR1 and CDR2 sequences are MNHEY and SVGAGI. The CDR3 extends over 16 amino acids. V was clipped by 2 bases and J by 3 bases; unmatched bases: 9. The DNA for the CDR3 is TGTGCCAGCAGTTACACCCGGGAGGGCCTCGACTACGAGCAGTACTTC. This translates into CASSYTREGLDYEQYF.

The chain combines TRBV4-2 with TRBJ2-7; D might be TRBD1 (5 bases). Trimming pared 2 bases from V and 1 base from J, leaving 18 bases between. The CDR3 spans 17 residues. Per germline, CDR1 LGHNA and CDR2 YNFKEQ. Here the CDR3 DNA reads TGTGCCAGCAGCCAAAGTGGGGCAAGGACACTTTCCTACGAGCAGTACTTC. It specifies CASSQSGARTLSYEQYF.

On this clone: Compared with germline, one end of the junction differs, possibly owing to a read error. The J gene is TRBJ2-1, the V gene TRBV5-1; tentatively, D is TRBD2 (7 bases). The CDR3 extends over 14 amino acids. Germline V gene data show CDR1 as SGHRS and CDR2 as YFSETQ. The DNA for the CDR3 is TGTGCCAGCAGCCCCGGGACATCGGGGGGAGAGCAGTTCTTC. Protein product: CASSPGTSGGEQFF. The variable domain in full, completed from reference TRBV5-1 and TRBJ2-1, reads KAGVTQTPRYLIKTRGQQVTLSCSPISGHRSVSWYQQTPGQGLQFLFEYFSETQRNKGNFPGRFSGRQFSNSRSEMNVSTLELGDSALYLCASSPGTSGGEQFFGPGTRLTVL.

The chain uses TRBV7-9 and TRBJ2-7, with 12 bases fitting TRBD2. The germline CDR1 and CDR2 sequences are SEHNR and FQNEAQ (reference sequence). Germline trimming cut 6 bases from V and 5 bases from J; bases unmatched to any gene: 8. This CDR3 is 15 amino acids long. In DNA form, the CDR3 reads TGTGCCAGCAGTCCCCTAGCGGGAGGGCGCCACGAGCAGTACTTC. Translation gives CASSPLAGGRHEQYF.

Only one count was recorded for this clone. V usage is TRBV5-6 and J usage is TRBJ2-1; 8 bases are shared with TRBD2. The CDR3 extends over 14 amino acids. Germline-derived CDR1 and CDR2 are SGHDT and YYEEEE. Trimming cost V 4 bases and J 7 bases; bases outside gene matches: 7. The CDR3 coding sequence is TGTGCCAGCAGCCTCCCGGGGGGGGCGAATGAGCAGTTCTTC. It encodes CASSLPGGANEQFF.

This rearrangement joins TRBV2 to TRBJ2-1; possible D gene TRBD2, 5 bases. Trimming took 6 bases from V and 6 from J, leaving 18 bases between them. The germline V gene encodes CDR1 SNHLY and CDR2 FYNNEI. This CDR3 has 15 residues. The CDR3: CASSPSRVRVNEQFF. The CDR3 region has the DNA TGTGCCAGCAGCCCGTCTAGGGTGAGGGTCAATGAGCAGTTCTTC.

The chain joins TRBV5-1 to TRBJ2-2; D not resolved. The CDR3 loop spans 15 amino acids. V was shortened by 4 bases and J by 1 base, with 11 bases between the two germline ends. Germline CDR1 and CDR2: SGHRS and YFSETQ. CDR3 DNA: TGCGCCAGCAGCCCCCCTAGTGGGAACACCGGGGAGCTGTTTTTT. Protein product: CASSPPSGNTGELFF.

The chain links TRBV28 to TRBJ1-5; 10 bases line up with TRBD1. Germline lookup yields CDR1 MDHEN and CDR2 SYDVKM. CDR3 length equals 15 residues. The V segment lost 5 bases and the J segment 5 bases; nucleotides outside the gene matches: 6. The CDR3 DNA sequence: TGTGCCAGCAGTGCGGGACAGGGGAGGGATCAGCCCCAGCATTTT. It codes for CASSAGQGRDQPQHF.

This clone has a single count. V and J are TRBV9 and TRBJ2-1, with unresolved D. The germline V gene encodes CDR1 SGDLS and CDR2 YYNGEE. Trimming shortened V by 0 bases and J by 10 bases, and 14 bases separated the two germline ends. This CDR3 comprises 14 residues. In nucleotides, the CDR3 is TGTGCCAGCAGCGTAGTAAACAACCTCGGGGAGCAGTTCTTC. This translates into CASSVVNNLGEQFF.

The V call is TRBV6-1, the J call TRBJ1-1; 8 bases align to TRBD1. Per germline, CDR1 MNHNS and CDR2 SASEGT. CDR3 length: 15 residues. J gave up 7 bases and V 6 bases, and 13 bases lay outside the gene matches. The CDR3 DNA follows: TGTGCCAGCAGCCTTACCCCAGGGGGCGCCGATGAAGCTTTCTTT. Amino acid sequence: CASSLTPGGADEAFF.

The CDR3 DNA is TGTGCCAGCATGTCGGCCGGGGGTCACTATGGCTACACCTTC. Its protein is CASMSAGGHYGYTF. The chain employs TRBV5-4 and TRBJ1-2; D perhaps matches TRBD1 (5 bases). The V end was cut by 6 bases, the J end by 3 bases, with 15 bases between. The CDR3 spans 14 residues. The germline CDR1 and CDR2 sequences are SGHNT and YYREEE (reference sequence).

V gene TRBV5-6 combines with J gene TRBJ2-1; 8 nucleotides agree with TRBD2. Germline values: CDR1 SGHDT, CDR2 YYEEEE. Trimming at V came to 0 bases and at J to 9 bases, leaving 14 bases not matched to a gene. The CDR3 extends over 17 amino acids. The CDR3 spells CASSLERVTGGPGEQFF. In DNA form, the CDR3 reads TGTGCCAGCAGCTTGGAGCGGGTTACGGGGGGGCCGGGTGAGCAGTTCTTC.

J is TRBJ2-2 and V is TRBV5-1, with TRBD2 as a possible D gene (5 bases). CDR3 size: 15 residues. The germline gives CDR1 SGHRS, CDR2 YFSETQ. Deletions cut 3 bases from V and 1 base from J, with 10 bases between. The CDR3 coding sequence is TGCGCCAGCAGCTGGACTTCCCGGAACACCGGGGAGCTGTTTTTT. Translated, it gives CASSWTSRNTGELFF. Looking up the rest from reference TRBV5-1 and TRBJ2-2 gives the full variable domain: KAGVTQTPRYLIKTRGQQVTLSCSPISGHRSVSWYQQTPGQGLQFLFEYFSETQRNKGNFPGRFSGRQFSNSRSEMNVSTLELGDSALYLCASSWTSRNTGELFFGEGSRLTVL.

The rearrangement joins TRBV7-9 to TRBJ2-7; tentatively, D is TRBD1 (5 bases). Germline V gene lookup returns CDR1 SEHNR and CDR2 FQNEAQ (reference sequence). This CDR3 has 13 residues. V dropped 6 bases and J dropped 9 bases, with 18 bases sitting between them. The CDR3 bases are TGTGCCAGCAGTCTAGAAAGGGGAATCGGGCAGTACTTC. Its protein is CASSLERGIGQYF.

The chain joins TRBV27 to TRBJ1-5, with D unresolved. Germline V gene lookup returns CDR1 MNHEY and CDR2 SMNVEV (reference sequence). The CDR3 covers 12 residues. Trimming removed 5 bases at V and 4 bases at J, with 6 bases between. The CDR3 protein is CASSQLNQPQHF. In DNA form, the CDR3 reads TGTGCCAGCAGTCAACTGAATCAGCCCCAGCATTTT.

The CDR3 here is CASRLGGPGTGTEAFF. As DNA, the CDR3 is TGCGCCAGCAGACTAGGGGGTCCAGGGACGGGCACTGAAGCTTTCTTT. The chain employs TRBV4-1 and TRBJ1-1; TRBD1 might be the D (6 bases). CDR1 and CDR2 (germline): MGHRA, YSYEKL. The CDR3 is 16 residues long. The V end lost 6 bases, the J end lost 4 bases, and 21 bases lay between the germline ends.

The chain has TRBV11-3 and TRBJ2-1; D not certain. Trimming left V 1 base short and J 7 bases short, with 8 bases between. Germline CDR1 and CDR2: SGHNT and YENEEA. This CDR3 has 13 amino acids. The CDR3 protein is CASSLGELNEQFF. In DNA, the CDR3 is TGTGCCAGCAGCTTAGGAGAGCTAAATGAGCAGTTCTTC.

V gene TRBV9 combines with J gene TRBJ2-2; 8 nucleotides align to TRBD1. Germline CDR1 reads SGDLS; CDR2 reads YYNGEE. J gave up 7 bases and V 4 bases, and 12 bases lay outside the gene matches. The CDR3 is 16 amino acids. The DNA of the CDR3 is TGTGCCAGCAGCCACTCGTCCAGGGGGCCCCACGGGGAGCTGTTTTTT. Protein sequence: CASSHSSRGPHGELFF.

This clone has more than one count but fewer than ten. The rearrangement joins TRBV5-8 to TRBJ1-1; D is uncertain. V lost 2 bases and J lost 1, with 6 bases in between. Germline V gene data show CDR1 as SGHTS and CDR2 as YDEGEE. The CDR3 loop spans 13 amino acids. CDR3 region: CASSFRGNTEAFF. DNA of the CDR3: TGTGCCAGCAGCTTTCGGGGGAACACTGAAGCTTTCTTT.

V gene TRBV2 combines with J gene TRBJ1-4; tentatively, D is TRBD1 (6 bases). This CDR3 contains 14 residues. Germline V gene lookup returns CDR1 SNHLY and CDR2 FYNNEI. The V and J ends lost 10 bases and 7 bases respectively, with 19 bases between them. CDR3 in amino acids: CAITKGGATEKLFF. The CDR3 DNA follows: TGTGCCATTACAAAAGGGGGGGCGACTGAAAAACTGTTTTTT. Drawing the rest from reference TRBV2 and TRBJ1-4, the complete variable domain is EPEVTQTPSHQVTQMGQEVILRCVPISNHLYFYWYRQILGQKVEFLVSFYNNEISEKSEIFDDQFSVERPDGSNFTLKIRSTKLEDSAMYFCAITKGGATEKLFFGSGTQLSVL.

The rearrangement links TRBV6-6 to TRBJ2-3; the match to TRBD1 covers 7 bases. The germline gives CDR1 MNHNY, CDR2 SVGAGI (reference sequence). This CDR3 contains 16 residues. Trimming removed 2 bases from V and 1 base from J; junction bases left unmatched: 6. DNA for the CDR3: TGTGCCAGCAGTTACCCTGTCACAGGGGGCACAGATACGCAGTATTTT. This encodes CASSYPVTGGTDTQYF.

This clone has just a few counts. The chain recombines TRBV5-1 with TRBJ2-7, with D tentatively TRBD2 (5 bases). V was pared by 0 bases and J by 0 bases, with 10 bases between. This CDR3 has 15 residues. Germline V gene data show CDR1 as SGHRS and CDR2 as YFSETQ. Here the CDR3 DNA reads TGCGCCAGCAGCTTGGCAGCGGATAGCTCCTACGAGCAGTACTTC. Its protein is CASSLAADSSYEQYF.

The chain combines TRBV19 with TRBJ1-5, with TRBD1 matching over 7 bases. Germline V gene sequence: CDR1 LNHDA, CDR2 SQIVND (reference sequence). The CDR3 has 15 amino acids. After removal of 5 bases from V and 3 bases from J, the junction contained 7 bases not matched to a gene. CDR3 coding DNA: TGTGCCAGTAGTTACCGGGACAGTGCCAATCAGCCCCAGCATTTT. This gives the protein CASSYRDSANQPQHF.